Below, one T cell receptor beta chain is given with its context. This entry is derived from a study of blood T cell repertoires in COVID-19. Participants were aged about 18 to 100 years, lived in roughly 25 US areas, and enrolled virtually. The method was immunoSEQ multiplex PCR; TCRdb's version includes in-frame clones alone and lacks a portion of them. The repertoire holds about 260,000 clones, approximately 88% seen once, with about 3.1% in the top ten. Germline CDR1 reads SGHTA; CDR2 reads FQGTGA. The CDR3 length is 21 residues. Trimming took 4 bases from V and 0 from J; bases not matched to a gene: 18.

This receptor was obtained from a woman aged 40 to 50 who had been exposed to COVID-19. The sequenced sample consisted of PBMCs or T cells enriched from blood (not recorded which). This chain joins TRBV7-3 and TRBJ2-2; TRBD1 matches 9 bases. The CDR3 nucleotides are TGTGCCAGCAGCTCCAGACCTACCGGGACAGGGAGCTTGACGAACACCGGGGAGCTGTTTTTT. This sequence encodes CASSSRPTGTGSLTNTGELFF.